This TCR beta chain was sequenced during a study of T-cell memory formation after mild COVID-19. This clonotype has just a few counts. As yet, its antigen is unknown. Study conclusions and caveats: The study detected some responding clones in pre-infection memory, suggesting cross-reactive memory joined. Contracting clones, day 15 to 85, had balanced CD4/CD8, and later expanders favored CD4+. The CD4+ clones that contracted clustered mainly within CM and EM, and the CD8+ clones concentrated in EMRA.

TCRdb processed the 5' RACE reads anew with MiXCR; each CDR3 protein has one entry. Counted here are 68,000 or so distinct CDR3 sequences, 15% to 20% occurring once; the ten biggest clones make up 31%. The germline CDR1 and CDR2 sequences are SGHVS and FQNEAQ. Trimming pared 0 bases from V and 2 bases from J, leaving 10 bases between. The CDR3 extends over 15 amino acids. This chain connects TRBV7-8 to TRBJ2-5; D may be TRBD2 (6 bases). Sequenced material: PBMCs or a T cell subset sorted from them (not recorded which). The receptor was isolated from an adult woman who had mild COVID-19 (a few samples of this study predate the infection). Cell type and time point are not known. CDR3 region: CASSLARGGQETQYF. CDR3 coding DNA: TGTGCCAGCAGCTTAGCGCGGGGAGGACAAGAGACCCAGTACTTC.